The entry below describes one T cell receptor (beta chain). These data are taken from a study of cytomegalovirus exposure and HLA in healthy donors. Produced via immunoSEQ multiplex PCR; TCRdb's table is partial and in-frame only. Among roughly 120,000 clones, more than 75% were seen once, and the ten largest hold under 1.5%. Germline assignment: CDR1 MDHEN and CDR2 SYDVKM. The CDR3 extends over 16 amino acids. Trimming removed 4 bases from V and 2 bases from J; junction bases left unmatched: 8. The chain employs TRBV28 and TRBJ2-7, with 10 bases that match TRBD2. This TCR derives from a young woman in good health and CMV-seropositive. The source material was PBMCs. The CDR3 region has the DNA TGTGCCAGCAGTTCGACCGGGACTAGCGAAACCTACGAGCAGTACTTC. It codes for CASSSTGTSETYEQYF. The full variable domain, rest sourced from reference TRBV28 and TRBJ2-7, is DVKVTQSSRYLVKRTGEKVFLECVQDMDHENMFWYRQDPGLGLRLIYFSYDVKMKEKGDIPEGYSVSREKKERFSLILESASTNQTSMYLCASSSTGTSETYEQYFGPGTRLTVT.